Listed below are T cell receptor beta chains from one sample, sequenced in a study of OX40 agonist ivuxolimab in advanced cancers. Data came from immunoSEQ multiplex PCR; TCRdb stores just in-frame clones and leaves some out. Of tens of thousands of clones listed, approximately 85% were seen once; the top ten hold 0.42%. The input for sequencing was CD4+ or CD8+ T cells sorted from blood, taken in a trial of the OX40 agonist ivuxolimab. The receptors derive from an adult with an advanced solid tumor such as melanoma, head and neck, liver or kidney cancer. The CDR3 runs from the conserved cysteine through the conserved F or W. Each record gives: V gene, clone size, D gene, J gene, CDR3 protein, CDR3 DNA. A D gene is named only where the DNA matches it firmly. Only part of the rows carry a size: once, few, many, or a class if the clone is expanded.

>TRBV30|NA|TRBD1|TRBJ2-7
CAWSVPKLPGQGAYEQYF
TGTGCCTGGAGTGTACCTAAACTCCCGGGACAGGGGGCCTACGAGCAGTACTTC
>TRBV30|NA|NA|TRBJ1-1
CAWRPSGDTEAFF
TGTGCCTGGAGGCCCTCGGGGGACACTGAAGCTTTCTTT
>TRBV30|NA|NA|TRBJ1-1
CAWSLQLNAEAFF
TGTGCCTGGAGTTTACAGTTGAACGCTGAAGCTTTCTTT
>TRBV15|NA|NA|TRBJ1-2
CATSRDLGGTYGYTF
TGTGCCACCAGCAGAGATTTGGGGGGGACCTATGGCTACACCTTC
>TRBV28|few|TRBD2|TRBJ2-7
CASSLKGLAYEQYF
TGTGCCAGCAGTTTAAAAGGACTAGCTTACGAGCAGTACTTC
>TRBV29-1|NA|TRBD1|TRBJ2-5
CSVLRDRGGKTQYF
TGCAGCGTCCTCCGGGACAGGGGAGGAAAGACCCAGTACTTC
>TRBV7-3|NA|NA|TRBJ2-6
CASSFSFGANVLTF
TGTGCCAGCAGCTTTTCATTTGGGGCCAACGTCCTGACTTTC
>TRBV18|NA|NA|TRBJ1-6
CASSPTTGRGSYNSPLHF
TGTGCCAGCTCACCAACGACGGGGCGCGGGTCCTATAATTCACCCCTCCACTTT
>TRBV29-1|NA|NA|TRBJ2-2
CSVTGNTGELFF
TGCAGCGTGACAGGGAACACCGGGGAGCTGTTTTTT
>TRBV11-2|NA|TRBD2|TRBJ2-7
CASSLVGGLATTGSYEQYF
TGTGCCAGCAGCCTTGTTGGGGGACTAGCGACTACCGGCTCCTACGAGCAGTACTTC
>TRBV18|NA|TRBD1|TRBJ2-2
CASSPRDRKNTGELFF
TGTGCCAGCTCACCCAGGGACAGGAAAAACACCGGGGAGCTGTTTTTT
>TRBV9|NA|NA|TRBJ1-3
CASSEGGRQINSGNTIYF
TGTGCCAGCAGCGAGGGGGGACGGCAGATCAACTCTGGAAACACCATATATTTT
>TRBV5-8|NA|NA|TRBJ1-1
CASSTRPGLGNTEAFF
TGTGCCAGCAGCACCCGACCCGGCCTGGGGAACACTGAAGCTTTCTTT
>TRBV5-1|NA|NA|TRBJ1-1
CASRLGPLNTEAFF
TGCGCCAGCAGGTTAGGACCCCTGAACACTGAAGCTTTCTTT
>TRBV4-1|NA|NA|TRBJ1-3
CASSPHRNTIYF
TGCGCCAGCAGCCCTCACCGAAACACCATATATTTT
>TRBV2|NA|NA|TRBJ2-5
CASSEGRTASTQETQYF
TGTGCCAGCAGTGAAGGTCGGACCGCTAGTACCCAAGAGACCCAGTACTTC
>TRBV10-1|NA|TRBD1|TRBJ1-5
CASRADRGKSHLTSNQPQHF
TGCGCCAGCAGGGCGGACAGGGGTAAGTCCCACCTAACTAGCAATCAGCCCCAGCATTTT
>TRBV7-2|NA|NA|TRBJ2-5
CASSRDKGTQYF
TGTGCCAGCAGCCGGGACAAGGGGACCCAGTACTTC
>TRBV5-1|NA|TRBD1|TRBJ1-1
CASRQGLNTEAFF
TGCGCCAGCAGACAGGGGTTGAATACTGAAGCTTTCTTT
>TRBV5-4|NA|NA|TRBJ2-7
CASSLGGSAGQGEQYF
TGTGCCAGCAGCTTGGGAGGTAGCGCCGGCCAGGGCGAGCAGTACTTC
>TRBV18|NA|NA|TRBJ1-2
CASSPTENYGYTF
TGTGCCAGCTCGCCGACAGAAAACTATGGCTACACCTTC
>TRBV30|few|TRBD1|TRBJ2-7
CAWSVGGTGRNEQYF
TGTGCCTGGAGTGTGGGCGGGACAGGGAGAAACGAGCAGTACTTC